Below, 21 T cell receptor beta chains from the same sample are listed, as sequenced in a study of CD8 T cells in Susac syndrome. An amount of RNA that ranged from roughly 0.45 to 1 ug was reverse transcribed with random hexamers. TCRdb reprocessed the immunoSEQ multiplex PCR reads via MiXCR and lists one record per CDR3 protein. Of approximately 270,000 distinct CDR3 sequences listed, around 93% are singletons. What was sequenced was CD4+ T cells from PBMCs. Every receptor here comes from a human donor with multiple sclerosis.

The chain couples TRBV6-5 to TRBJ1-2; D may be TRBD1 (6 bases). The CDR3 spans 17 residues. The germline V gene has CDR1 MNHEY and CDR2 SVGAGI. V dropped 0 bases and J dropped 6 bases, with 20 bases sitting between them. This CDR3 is CASSYSGASGGAHGYTF. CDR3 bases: TGTGCCAGCAGTTACTCGGGGGCGTCAGGTGGGGCCCATGGCTACACCTTC.

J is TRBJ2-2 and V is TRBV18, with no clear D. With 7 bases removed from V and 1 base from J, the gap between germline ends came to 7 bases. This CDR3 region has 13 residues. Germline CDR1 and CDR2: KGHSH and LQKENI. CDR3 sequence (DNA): TGTGCCAGCTTCACACAGAACACCGGGGAGCTGTTTTTT. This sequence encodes CASFTQNTGELFF.

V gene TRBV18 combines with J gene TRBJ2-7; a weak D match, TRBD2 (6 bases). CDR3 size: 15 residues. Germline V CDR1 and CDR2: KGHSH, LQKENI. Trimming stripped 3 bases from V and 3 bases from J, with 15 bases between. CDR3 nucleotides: TGTGCCAGCTCACCTGCTGGGACTTTCAACTACGAGCAGTACGTC. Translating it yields CASSPAGTFNYEQYV.

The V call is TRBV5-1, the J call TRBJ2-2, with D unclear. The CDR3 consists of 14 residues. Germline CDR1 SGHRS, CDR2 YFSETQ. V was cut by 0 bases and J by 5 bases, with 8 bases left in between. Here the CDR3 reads CASSLGARTGELFF. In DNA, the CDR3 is TGCGCCAGCAGCTTGGGGGCCAGGACCGGGGAGCTGTTTTTT.

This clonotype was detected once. The CDR3 region is CASSKGLGDTQYF. The CDR3 DNA reads TGCGCCAGCAGTAAGGGCCTCGGGGATACGCAGTATTTT. The V call is TRBV5-1, the J call TRBJ2-3, with D unclear. With 5 bases removed from V and 6 bases from J, the gap between germline ends came to 13 bases. Per the germline V gene, CDR1 is SGHRS and CDR2 is YFSETQ. The CDR3 has 13 residues.

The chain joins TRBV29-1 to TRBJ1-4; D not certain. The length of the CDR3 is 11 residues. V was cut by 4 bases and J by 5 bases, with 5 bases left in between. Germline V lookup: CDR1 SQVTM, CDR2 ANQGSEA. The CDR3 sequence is CSVAQNEKLFF. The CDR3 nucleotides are TGCAGCGTTGCCCAAAATGAAAAACTGTTTTTT.

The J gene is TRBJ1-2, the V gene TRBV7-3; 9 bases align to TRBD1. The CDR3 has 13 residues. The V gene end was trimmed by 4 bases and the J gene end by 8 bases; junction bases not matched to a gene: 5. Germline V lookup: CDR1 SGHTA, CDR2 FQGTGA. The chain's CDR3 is CASSSTGGAGYTF. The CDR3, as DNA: TGTGCCAGCAGCTCCACAGGGGGCGCGGGCTACACCTTC. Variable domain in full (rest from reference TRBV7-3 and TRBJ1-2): GAGVSQTPSNKVTEKGKYVELRCDPISGHTALYWYRQSLGQGPEFLIYFQGTGAADDSGLPNDRFFAVRPEGSVSTLKIQRTERGDSAVYLCASSSTGGAGYTFGSGTRLTVV.

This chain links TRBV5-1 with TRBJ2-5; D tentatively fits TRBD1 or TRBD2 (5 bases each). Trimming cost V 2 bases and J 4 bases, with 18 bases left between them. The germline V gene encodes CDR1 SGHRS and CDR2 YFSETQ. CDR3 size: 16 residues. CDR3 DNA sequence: TGCGCCAGCAGCTTCCGGGACGCAAACGCGGGAGAGACCCAGTACTTC. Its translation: CASSFRDANAGETQYF.

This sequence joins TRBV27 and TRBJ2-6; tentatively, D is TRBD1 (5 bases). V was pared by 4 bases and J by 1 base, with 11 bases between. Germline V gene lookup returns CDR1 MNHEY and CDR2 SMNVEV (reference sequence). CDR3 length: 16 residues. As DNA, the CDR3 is TGTGCCAGCAGTTCACCTGCAGGGTCTGGGGCCAACGTCCTGACTTTC. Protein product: CASSSPAGSGANVLTF.

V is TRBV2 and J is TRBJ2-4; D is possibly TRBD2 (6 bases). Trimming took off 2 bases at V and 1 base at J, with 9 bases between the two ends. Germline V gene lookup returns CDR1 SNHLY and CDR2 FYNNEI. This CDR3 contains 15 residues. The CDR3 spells CASSEWGDAKNIQYF. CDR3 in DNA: TGTGCCAGCAGTGAATGGGGGGATGCCAAAAACATTCAGTACTTC.

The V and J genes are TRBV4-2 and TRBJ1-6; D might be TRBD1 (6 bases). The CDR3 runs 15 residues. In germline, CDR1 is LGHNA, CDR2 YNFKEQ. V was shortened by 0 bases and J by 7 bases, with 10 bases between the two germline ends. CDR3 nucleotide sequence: TGTGCCAGCAGCCAAGAGTGGGGGCTGAATTCACCCCTCCACTTT. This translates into CASSQEWGLNSPLHF.

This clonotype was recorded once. CDR3 sequence: CASSSLGGNEAFF. CDR3 sequence (DNA): TGTGCCAGCAGCTCCTTGGGCGGGAATGAAGCTTTCTTT. This chain links TRBV7-9 with TRBJ1-1; D is ambiguous. V lost 4 bases and J 7 bases, leaving 13 bases between the germline ends. This CDR3 contains 13 residues. Per germline, CDR1 SEHNR and CDR2 FQNEAQ (reference sequence).

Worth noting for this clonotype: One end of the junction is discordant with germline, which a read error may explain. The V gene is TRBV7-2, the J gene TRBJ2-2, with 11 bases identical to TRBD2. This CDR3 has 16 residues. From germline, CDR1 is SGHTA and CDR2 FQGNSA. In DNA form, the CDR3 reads TGTGTCAGCAGTCTAGCGGGAGGCACGAACACCGGGGAGCTGTTTTTT. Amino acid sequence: CVSSLAGGTNTGELFF.

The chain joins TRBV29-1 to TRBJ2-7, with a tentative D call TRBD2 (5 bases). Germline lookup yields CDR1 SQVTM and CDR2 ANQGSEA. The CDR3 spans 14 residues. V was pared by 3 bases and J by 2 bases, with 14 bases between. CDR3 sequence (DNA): TGCAGCGTTGAGGCCCCCCAGGAGGCCTACGAGCAGTACGTC. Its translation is CSVEAPQEAYEQYV.

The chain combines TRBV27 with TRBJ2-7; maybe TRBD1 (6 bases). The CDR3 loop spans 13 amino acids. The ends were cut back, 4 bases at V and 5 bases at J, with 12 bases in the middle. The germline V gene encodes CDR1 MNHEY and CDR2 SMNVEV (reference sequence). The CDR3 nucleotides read TGTGCCAGCAGTTACCAGGGGTTTAACGAGCAGTACTTC. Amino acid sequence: CASSYQGFNEQYF.

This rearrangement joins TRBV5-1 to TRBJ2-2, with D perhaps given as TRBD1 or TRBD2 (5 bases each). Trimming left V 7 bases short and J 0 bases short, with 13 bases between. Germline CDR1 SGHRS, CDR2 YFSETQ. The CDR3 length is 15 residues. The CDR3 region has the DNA TGCGCCAGCTCTCTCGGGACGACGAACACCGGGGAGCTGTTTTTT. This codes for CASSLGTTNTGELFF.

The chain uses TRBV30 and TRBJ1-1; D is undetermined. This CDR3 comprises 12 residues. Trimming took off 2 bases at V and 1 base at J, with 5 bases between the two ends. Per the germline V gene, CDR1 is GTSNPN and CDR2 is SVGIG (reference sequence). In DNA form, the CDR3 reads TGTGCCTGGAGTTCCGGGAACACTGAAGCTTTCTTT. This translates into CAWSSGNTEAFF.

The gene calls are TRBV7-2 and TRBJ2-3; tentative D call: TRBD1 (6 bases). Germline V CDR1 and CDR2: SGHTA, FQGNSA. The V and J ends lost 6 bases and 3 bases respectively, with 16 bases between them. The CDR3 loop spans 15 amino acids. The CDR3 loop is CASRSDRTVTDTQYF. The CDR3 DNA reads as TGTGCCAGCAGATCTGACAGGACCGTTACAGATACGCAGTATTTT.

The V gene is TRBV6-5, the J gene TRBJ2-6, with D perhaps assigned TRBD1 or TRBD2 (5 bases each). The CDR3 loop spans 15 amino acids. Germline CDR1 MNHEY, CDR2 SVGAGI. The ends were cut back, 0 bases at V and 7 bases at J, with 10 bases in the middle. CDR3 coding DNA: TGTGCCAGCAGTTACTCAAGGGACCTTGCCAACGTCCTGACTTTC. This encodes CASSYSRDLANVLTF.

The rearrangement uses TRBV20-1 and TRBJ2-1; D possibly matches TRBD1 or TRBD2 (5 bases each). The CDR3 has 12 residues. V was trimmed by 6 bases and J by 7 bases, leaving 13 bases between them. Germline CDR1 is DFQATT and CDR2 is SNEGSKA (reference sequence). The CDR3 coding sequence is TGCAGTGCAACCTGGGGCGGGAATGAGCAGTTCTTC. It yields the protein CSATWGGNEQFF.

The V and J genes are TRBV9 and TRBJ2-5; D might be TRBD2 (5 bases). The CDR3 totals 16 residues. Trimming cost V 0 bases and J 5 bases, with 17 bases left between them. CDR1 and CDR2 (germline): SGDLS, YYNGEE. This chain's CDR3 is CASSVATGGLSETQYF. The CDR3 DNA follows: TGTGCCAGCAGCGTAGCTACGGGCGGGTTATCGGAGACCCAGTACTTC.